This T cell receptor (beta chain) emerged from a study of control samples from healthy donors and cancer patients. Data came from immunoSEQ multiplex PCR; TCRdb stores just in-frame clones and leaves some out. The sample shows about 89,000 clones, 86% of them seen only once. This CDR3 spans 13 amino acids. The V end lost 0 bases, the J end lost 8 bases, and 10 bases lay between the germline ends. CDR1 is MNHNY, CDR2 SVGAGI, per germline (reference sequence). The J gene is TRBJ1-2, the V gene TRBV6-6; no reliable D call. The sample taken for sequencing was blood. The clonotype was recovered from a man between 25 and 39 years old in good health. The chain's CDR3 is CASSYSFSNGYTF. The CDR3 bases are TGTGCCAGCAGTTACTCGTTTAGTAACGGCTACACCTTC.